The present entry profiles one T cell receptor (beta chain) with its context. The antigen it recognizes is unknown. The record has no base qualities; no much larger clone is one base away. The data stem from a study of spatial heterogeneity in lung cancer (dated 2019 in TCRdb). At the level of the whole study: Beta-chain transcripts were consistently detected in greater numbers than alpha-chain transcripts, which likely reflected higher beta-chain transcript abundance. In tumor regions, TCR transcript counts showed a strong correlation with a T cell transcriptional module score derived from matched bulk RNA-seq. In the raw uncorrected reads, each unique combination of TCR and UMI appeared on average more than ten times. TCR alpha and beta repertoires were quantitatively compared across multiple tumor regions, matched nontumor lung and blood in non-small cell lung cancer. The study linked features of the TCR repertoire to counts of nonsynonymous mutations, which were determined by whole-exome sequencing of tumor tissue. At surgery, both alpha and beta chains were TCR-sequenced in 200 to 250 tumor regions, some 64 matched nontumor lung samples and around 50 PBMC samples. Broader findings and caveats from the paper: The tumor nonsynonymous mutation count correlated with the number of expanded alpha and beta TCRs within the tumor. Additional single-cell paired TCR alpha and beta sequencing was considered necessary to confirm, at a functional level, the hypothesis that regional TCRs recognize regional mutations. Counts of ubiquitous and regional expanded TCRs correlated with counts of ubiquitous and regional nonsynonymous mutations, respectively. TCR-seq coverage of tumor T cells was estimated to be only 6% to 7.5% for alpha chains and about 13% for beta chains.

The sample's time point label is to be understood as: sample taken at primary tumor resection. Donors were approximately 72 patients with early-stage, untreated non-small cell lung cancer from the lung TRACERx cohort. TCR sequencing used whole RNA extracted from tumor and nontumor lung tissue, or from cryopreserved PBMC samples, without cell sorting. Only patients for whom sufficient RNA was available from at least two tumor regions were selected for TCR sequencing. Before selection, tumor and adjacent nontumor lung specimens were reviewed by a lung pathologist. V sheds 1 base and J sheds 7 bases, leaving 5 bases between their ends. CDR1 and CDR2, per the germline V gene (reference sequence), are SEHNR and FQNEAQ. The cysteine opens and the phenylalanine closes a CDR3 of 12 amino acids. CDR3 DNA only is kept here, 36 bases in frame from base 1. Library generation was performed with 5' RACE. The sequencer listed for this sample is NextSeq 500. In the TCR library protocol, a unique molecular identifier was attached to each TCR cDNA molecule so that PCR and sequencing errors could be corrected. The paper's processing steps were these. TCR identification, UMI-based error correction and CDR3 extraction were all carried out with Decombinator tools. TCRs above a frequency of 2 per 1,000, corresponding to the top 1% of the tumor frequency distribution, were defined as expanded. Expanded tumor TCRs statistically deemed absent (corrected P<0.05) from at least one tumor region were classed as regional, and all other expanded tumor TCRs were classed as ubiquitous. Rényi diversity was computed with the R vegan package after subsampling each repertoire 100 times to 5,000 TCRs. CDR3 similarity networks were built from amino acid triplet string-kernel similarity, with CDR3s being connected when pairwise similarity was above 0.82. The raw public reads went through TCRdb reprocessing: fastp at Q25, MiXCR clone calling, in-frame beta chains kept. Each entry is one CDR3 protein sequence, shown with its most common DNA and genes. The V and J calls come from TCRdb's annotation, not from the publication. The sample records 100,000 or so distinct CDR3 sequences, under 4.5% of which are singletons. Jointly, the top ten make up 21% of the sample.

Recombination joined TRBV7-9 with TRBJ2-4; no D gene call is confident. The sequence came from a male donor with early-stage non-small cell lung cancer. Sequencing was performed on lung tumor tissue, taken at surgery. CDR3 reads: CASSLDWNIQYF. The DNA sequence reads TGTGCCAGCAGCTTAGATTGGAACATTCAGTACTTC.